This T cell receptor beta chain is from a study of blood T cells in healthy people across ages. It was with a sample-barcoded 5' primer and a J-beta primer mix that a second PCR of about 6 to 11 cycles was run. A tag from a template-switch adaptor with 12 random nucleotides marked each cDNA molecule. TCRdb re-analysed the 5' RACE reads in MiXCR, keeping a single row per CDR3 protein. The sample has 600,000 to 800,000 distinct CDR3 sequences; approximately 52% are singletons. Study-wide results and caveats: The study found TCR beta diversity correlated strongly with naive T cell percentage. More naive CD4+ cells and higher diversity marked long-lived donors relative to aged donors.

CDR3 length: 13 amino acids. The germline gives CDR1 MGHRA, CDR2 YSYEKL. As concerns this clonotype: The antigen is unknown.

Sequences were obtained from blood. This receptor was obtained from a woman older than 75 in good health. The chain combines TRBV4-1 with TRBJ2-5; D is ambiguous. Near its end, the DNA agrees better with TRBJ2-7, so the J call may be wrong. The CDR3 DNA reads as TGCGCCAGCAGCCAAGGCACAGTCGACGAGCAGTACTTC. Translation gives CASSQGTVDEQYF.